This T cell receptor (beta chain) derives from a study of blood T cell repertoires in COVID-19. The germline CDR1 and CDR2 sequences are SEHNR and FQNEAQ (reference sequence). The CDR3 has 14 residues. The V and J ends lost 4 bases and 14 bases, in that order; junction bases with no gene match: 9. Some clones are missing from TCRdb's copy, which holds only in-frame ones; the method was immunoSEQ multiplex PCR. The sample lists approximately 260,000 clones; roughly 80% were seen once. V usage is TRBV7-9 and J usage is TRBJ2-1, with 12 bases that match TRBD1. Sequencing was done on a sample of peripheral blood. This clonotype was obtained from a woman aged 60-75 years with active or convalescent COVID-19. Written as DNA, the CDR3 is TGTGCCAGCAGCTCCCCGGGACAGGGGGCTAAAGAGTTCTTC. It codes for CASSSPGQGAKEFF.